Listed below are T cell receptor beta chains from one sample, sequenced in a study of blood T cell repertoires in COVID-19. Repertoires were generated with immunoSEQ multiplex PCR, while TCRdb's copy carries only in-frame clones and drops some. The sample holds hundreds of thousands of clones, around 87% seen once. Material for sequencing was PBMCs or T cells enriched from blood (not recorded which). These receptor sequences come from a young man who had recovered from COVID-19. The CDR3 runs from the conserved cysteine through the conserved F or W. A D gene is named only where the DNA matches it firmly. Some rows mark clone size as missing; the rest say once, few, many or name a class of expanded clone.

j_call | d_call | v_call | clone_size | cdr3_length | cdr3_nt | cdr3_aa
TRBJ1-4 | - | TRBV13 | - | 16 | TGTGCCAGCAGCTTAGGCGCCAGGGCGAGATTGGAAAAACTGTTTTTT | CASSLGARARLEKLFF
TRBJ2-7 | TRBD2 | TRBV5-1 | - | 16 | TGCGCCAGCAGCTTGGGAGGGACTAGCGGGGCCTACGAGCAGTACTTC | CASSLGGTSGAYEQYF
TRBJ2-5 | TRBD2 | TRBV29-1 | - | 13 | TGCAGCGTTGGGCGGGGGGTCCAAGAGACCCAGTACTTC | CSVGRGVQETQYF
TRBJ2-4 | - | TRBV2 | - | 11 | TGTGCCGGTTCTACCAAAAACATTCAGTACTTC | CAGSTKNIQYF
TRBJ1-5 | - | TRBV7-9 | - | 14 | TGTGCCAGCAGCTTTCCGGGGGGTGGTCAGCCCCAGCATTTT | CASSFPGGGQPQHF
TRBJ2-7 | - | TRBV7-2 | - | 14 | TGTGCCAGCAGCCCAATGGCAGGGGTCCACGAGCAGTACTTC | CASSPMAGVHEQYF
TRBJ2-1 | - | TRBV27 | - | 15 | TGTGCCAGCAGCGCGGGGGCCCGCCCCTACAATGAGCAGTTCTTC | CASSAGARPYNEQFF
TRBJ2-5 | - | TRBV9 | - | 15 | TGTGCCAGCAGCGTTTGGGCAGTTCCCCAAGAGACCCAGTACTTC | CASSVWAVPQETQYF
TRBJ2-3 | - | TRBV2 | - | 15 | TGTGCCAGCAGCCAGGGTCCGGGAGCCACAGATACGCAGTATTTT | CASSQGPGATDTQYF
TRBJ2-2 | - | TRBV2 | few | 15 | TGTGCCAGCAGTGACGGGAGAGTTAACACCGGGGAGCTGTTTTTT | CASSDGRVNTGELFF
TRBJ2-2 | - | TRBV6-5 | once | 15 | TGTGCCAGCATCGTGAGTAATGGTTGGACCGGGGAGCTGTTTTTT | CASIVSNGWTGELFF
TRBJ1-5 | - | TRBV19 | - | 19 | TGTGCCAGTAGCCTAAATCCTCCCGCCTCTCAGGATAGCAATCAGCCCCAGCATTTT | CASSLNPPASQDSNQPQHF
TRBJ2-2 | - | TRBV7-9 | - | 15 | TGTGCCGGGGTGGGTGGTACAGGACCCACCGGGGAGCTGTTTTTT | CAGVGGTGPTGELFF
TRBJ2-7 | TRBD1 | TRBV9 | - | 16 | TGTGCCAGCAGCAAAACGGGACAGGGGGTCTTGATGGAGCAGTACTTC | CASSKTGQGVLMEQYF
TRBJ2-7 | - | TRBV12-3/TRBV12-4 | - | 11 | TGTGCCAGTACTAATGGGTACGAGCAGTACTTC | CASTNGYEQYF
TRBJ2-1 | - | TRBV3-1/TRBV3-2 | few | 15 | TGTGCCAGCAGCCAACGTGGTACAGTGGACAATGAGCAGTTCTTC | CASSQRGTVDNEQFF
TRBJ1-4 | - | TRBV18 | - | 14 | TGTGCCAGCTCACCAATAGGGGCGAATGAAAAACTGTTTTTT | CASSPIGANEKLFF
TRBJ2-1 | - | TRBV28 | - | 12 | TGTGCCAGCAGGACAGATCCCCGGGAGCAGTTCTTC | CASRTDPREQFF
TRBJ1-5 | TRBD1 | TRBV18 | once | 16 | TGTGCCAGCTCAACCCAGGGGGCGGACGACAATCAGCCCCAGCATTTT | CASSTQGADDNQPQHF
TRBJ2-1 | - | TRBV4-3 | once | 16 | TGCGCCAGCAGCCAAGGAGTTAGCTTCTATCACAATGAGCAGTTCTTC | CASSQGVSFYHNEQFF
TRBJ1-1 | TRBD1 | TRBV25-1 | - | 13 | TGTGCCAGCAGAACAGGGGGTTCAGCTGAAGCTTTCTTT | CASRTGGSAEAFF
TRBJ2-7 | - | TRBV3-1/TRBV3-2 | - | 12 | TGTGCCAGCAGCCAAAAGGGGTTCGAGCAGTACTTC | CASSQKGFEQYF
TRBJ1-1 | - | TRBV9 | - | 14 | TGTGCCAGCCGGGGGACCGAGATGAACACTGAAGCTTTCTTT | CASRGTEMNTEAFF
TRBJ1-1 | - | TRBV19 | - | 14 | TGTGCCAGTATTGACGCAGGGGCGACCACTGAAGCTTTCTTT | CASIDAGATTEAFF
TRBJ2-3 | TRBD2 | TRBV6-1 | - | 20 | TGTGCCAGCAGTGAAGTCCCCGGCCGAGAACTAGCGGGGATCACAGATACGCAGTATTTT | CASSEVPGRELAGITDTQYF
TRBJ2-5 | - | TRBV5-6 | - | 11 | TGTGCCAGCAGGGCCGAGGGGACCCAGTACTTC | CASRAEGTQYF
TRBJ1-2 | - | TRBV19 | - | 15 | TGTGCCAGTAGTACAAACAGGGAAGAGAACTATGGCTACACCTTC | CASSTNREENYGYTF
TRBJ2-7 | TRBD2 | TRBV14 | - | 15 | TGTGCCAGCAGCCCCACGACTAGCGGGAATTACGAGCAGTACTTC | CASSPTTSGNYEQYF
TRBJ1-5 | TRBD1 | TRBV4-1 | - | 16 | TGCGCCAGCAGCCAAGATTTCGGACAGGGTGGCCAGCCCCAGCATTTT | CASSQDFGQGGQPQHF
TRBJ2-3 | TRBD1 | TRBV29-1 | - | 15 | TGCAGCGCCGAAGGGGACAGGGGGCTTTTGGATACGCAGTATTTT | CSAEGDRGLLDTQYF
TRBJ1-5 | - | TRBV6-5 | - | 15 | TGTGCCAGCAGTTACTCAGGGAGGGGCAATCAGCCCCAGCATTTT | CASSYSGRGNQPQHF
TRBJ2-7 | TRBD2 | TRBV5-1 | - | 14 | TGCGCCAGCAGCTTTAGCGGGATAATCGGCGAGCAGTACTTC | CASSFSGIIGEQYF
TRBJ1-2 | TRBD1 | TRBV6-2/TRBV6-3 | - | 13 | TGTGCCAGCAGCCACCGACAGGGGTATGGCTACACCTTC | CASSHRQGYGYTF
TRBJ2-2 | TRBD1 | TRBV6-5 | - | 14 | TGTGCCAGCAGGGGACAGGGGTCGGCCGGGGAGCTGTTTTTT | CASRGQGSAGELFF
TRBJ2-7 | TRBD1 | TRBV18 | - | 14 | TGTGCCAGCTCACCAAGACAGGGGCCATACGAGCAGTACTTC | CASSPRQGPYEQYF
TRBJ1-4 | TRBD1 | TRBV6-6 | once | 16 | TGTGCCAGCAGCCTGGGACAGGGGAGGGCTAATGAAAAACTGTTTTTT | CASSLGQGRANEKLFF
TRBJ2-5 | - | TRBV7-3 | - | 13 | TGTGCCAGCAGCCGAACTAGAGAAGAGACCCAGTACTTC | CASSRTREETQYF
TRBJ2-1 | TRBD2 | TRBV15 | - | 13 | TGTGCAACCACACGGGGGGGAAACAATGAGCAGTTCTTC | CATTRGGNNEQFF
TRBJ2-1 | TRBD2 | TRBV7-2 | - | 16 | TGTGCCAGCAGCTCCGGGGGGGTTCTGACCTACAATGAGCAGTTCTTC | CASSSGGVLTYNEQFF
TRBJ1-6 | - | TRBV3-1/TRBV3-2 | - | 14 | TGTGCCAGCAGCCAGATAGGGGGGGATTCACCCCTCCACTTT | CASSQIGGDSPLHF
TRBJ1-3 | - | TRBV3-1/TRBV3-2 | - | 14 | TGTGCCAGCAGCTTTCGACAGTTTGGAAACACCATATATTTT | CASSFRQFGNTIYF
TRBJ2-1 | - | TRBV27 | - | 14 | TGTGCCAGCAGTTTCGACAGCTCCTACAATGAGCAGTTCTTC | CASSFDSSYNEQFF
TRBJ2-1 | TRBD2 | TRBV9 | - | 15 | TGTGCCAGCAGCGTAGCCCCGGGACTAGCGGGCGAGCAGTTCTTC | CASSVAPGLAGEQFF
TRBJ1-2 | - | TRBV2 | - | 14 | TGTGCCACTTCAGTCGGGGGGGCGAACTATGGCTACACCTTC | CATSVGGANYGYTF